This T cell receptor beta chain derives from a study of blood T cell repertoires in COVID-19. Turning to the study itself: There were acute and convalescent COVID-19 samples, and they came from the United States, Italy and Spain. PBMCs, B-cell-depleted T cells, or T cells were the source of the cDNA or gDNA that made up the material.

About this clone itself: This CDR3 is also generated by other DNA sequences in the sample.

Per germline, CDR1 MNHEY and CDR2 SVGEGT. With V trimmed by 2 bases and J by 0 bases, 4 bases remained unmatched. The CDR3 is 15 residues long. TCRdb's table, derived via immunoSEQ multiplex PCR, lists solely in-frame clones and lacks some. The sample holds 240,000 or so clones, approximately 85% seen once. Sequencing was done on a sample of peripheral blood. The clonotype originates from a woman in her 30s with acute or convalescent COVID-19. V is TRBV6-2 or TRBV6-3 and J is TRBJ2-7; 7 bases agree with TRBD1. The DNA for the CDR3 is TGTGCCAGCAGTTACCCCCGGGACAGCTCCTACGAGCAGTACTTC. Translation: CASSYPRDSSYEQYF.